A selection of T cell receptor beta chains follows, all from one sample in a study of blood T cell repertoires in COVID-19. TCRdb's copy holds only in-frame clones and misses some; the assay was immunoSEQ multiplex PCR. The top ten hold approximately 7.6% of the sample, which has around 220,000 clones, 82% seen once. The sample consisted of peripheral blood. Receptor source: a woman aged 80 or over with COVID-19, enrolled during active disease. Each CDR3 is given with its conserved first and last residue. Fields, in order: D gene, V gene, J gene, clone size, CDR3 protein, CDR3 DNA. A D gene is named only where the DNA matches it firmly. A clone size is listed for some rows: how often the clone was seen (once, few, many), or a class if it is expanded.

d_call: .
v_call: TRBV29-1
j_call: TRBJ2-1
clone_size: once
cdr3_aa: CSVGGYNEQFF
cdr3_nt: TGCAGCGTTGGAGGCTACAATGAGCAGTTCTTC

d_call: .
v_call: TRBV10-1
j_call: TRBJ2-1
clone_size: .
cdr3_aa: CASSDNQGNYNEQFF
cdr3_nt: TGCGCCAGCAGTGATAACCAGGGGAACTACAATGAGCAGTTCTTC

d_call: .
v_call: TRBV18
j_call: TRBJ1-2
clone_size: few
cdr3_aa: CASSPGEVQGYGYTF
cdr3_nt: TGTGCCAGCTCACCAGGTGAAGTACAGGGCTATGGCTACACCTTC

d_call: .
v_call: TRBV7-3
j_call: TRBJ2-3
clone_size: .
cdr3_aa: CASSSVGGTDTQYF
cdr3_nt: TGTGCCAGCAGCTCCGTAGGGGGTACAGATACGCAGTATTTT

d_call: .
v_call: TRBV18
j_call: TRBJ1-1
clone_size: .
cdr3_aa: CASSPLGGDTEAFF
cdr3_nt: TGTGCCAGCTCACCACTCGGAGGGGACACTGAAGCTTTCTTT

d_call: TRBD1
v_call: TRBV15
j_call: TRBJ2-5
clone_size: few
cdr3_aa: CATSRGDREGQETQYF
cdr3_nt: TGTGCCACCAGCAGAGGGGACAGGGAAGGCCAAGAGACCCAGTACTTC

d_call: TRBD2
v_call: TRBV28
j_call: TRBJ2-2
clone_size: .
cdr3_aa: CASSLIRGGSTIRELFF
cdr3_nt: TGTGCCAGCAGTTTAATCCGGGGGGGCTCCACCATACGGGAGCTGTTTTTT

d_call: .
v_call: TRBV18
j_call: TRBJ2-6
clone_size: once
cdr3_aa: CASSPQPGSGANVLTF
cdr3_nt: TGTGCCAGCTCACCACAGCCCGGGTCTGGGGCCAACGTCCTGACTTTC

d_call: TRBD2
v_call: TRBV6-5
j_call: TRBJ2-1
clone_size: .
cdr3_aa: CASRGATSEREQFF
cdr3_nt: TGTGCCAGCAGGGGGGCGACTAGCGAGAGGGAGCAGTTCTTC

d_call: .
v_call: TRBV24-1
j_call: TRBJ2-3
clone_size: few
cdr3_aa: CATSDPGGTDTQYF
cdr3_nt: TGTGCCACCAGTGATCCAGGGGGGACAGATACGCAGTATTTT

d_call: .
v_call: TRBV9
j_call: TRBJ2-1
clone_size: .
cdr3_aa: CASSGGLLNNEQFF
cdr3_nt: TGTGCCAGCAGCGGGGGACTTTTAAACAATGAGCAGTTCTTC

d_call: TRBD1
v_call: TRBV23-1
j_call: TRBJ1-3
clone_size: .
cdr3_aa: CASSQMAGQGGGYSGNTIYF
cdr3_nt: TGCGCCAGCAGTCAAATGGCGGGACAGGGGGGAGGATACTCTGGAAACACCATATATTTT

d_call: TRBD2
v_call: TRBV27
j_call: TRBJ2-1
clone_size: .
cdr3_aa: CASSSLWTGGPSEQFF
cdr3_nt: TGTGCCAGCAGTTCGTTATGGACGGGAGGGCCGAGTGAGCAGTTCTTC

d_call: TRBD2
v_call: TRBV5-4
j_call: TRBJ2-2
clone_size: .
cdr3_aa: CASSLRSGRGSRDTGELFF
cdr3_nt: TGTGCCAGCAGCTTGCGAAGCGGGAGGGGAAGTAGGGACACCGGGGAGCTGTTTTTT

d_call: TRBD2
v_call: TRBV6-5
j_call: TRBJ2-3
clone_size: .
cdr3_aa: CASSYSLGGGTDTQYF
cdr3_nt: TGTGCCAGCAGTTACTCACTTGGGGGGGGCACAGATACGCAGTATTTT

d_call: TRBD1
v_call: TRBV24-1
j_call: TRBJ2-1
clone_size: .
cdr3_aa: CATSDLGKGANNEQFF
cdr3_nt: TGTGCCACCAGCGATTTAGGAAAGGGGGCCAACAATGAGCAGTTCTTC

d_call: TRBD1
v_call: TRBV19
j_call: TRBJ1-1
clone_size: .
cdr3_aa: CASSIVSSGGSTEAFF
cdr3_nt: TGTGCCAGTAGTATAGTATCGTCAGGGGGAAGCACTGAAGCTTTCTTT

d_call: TRBD1
v_call: TRBV19
j_call: TRBJ1-6
clone_size: many
cdr3_aa: CASRRRTGSYNSPLHF
cdr3_nt: TGTGCCAGTAGGAGAAGGACAGGGTCCTATAATTCACCCCTCCACTTT

d_call: .
v_call: TRBV7-2
j_call: TRBJ2-7
clone_size: .
cdr3_aa: CASSKSLATYEQYF
cdr3_nt: TGTGCCAGCAGCAAGTCCCTAGCGACCTACGAGCAGTACTTC

d_call: .
v_call: TRBV28
j_call: TRBJ2-5
clone_size: .
cdr3_aa: CASSLQEGPKETQYF
cdr3_nt: TGTGCCAGCAGCCTACAGGAGGGGCCCAAGGAGACCCAGTACTTC

d_call: TRBD2
v_call: TRBV28
j_call: TRBJ2-7
clone_size: .
cdr3_aa: CASSPIQAGGWEQYF
cdr3_nt: TGTGCCAGCAGCCCTATCCAAGCGGGGGGCTGGGAGCAGTACTTC

d_call: TRBD1
v_call: TRBV2
j_call: TRBJ1-1
clone_size: .
cdr3_aa: CASSRSAGGVTEAFF
cdr3_nt: TGTGCCAGCAGTAGGAGCGCAGGGGGCGTCACTGAAGCTTTCTTT

d_call: .
v_call: TRBV3-1/TRBV3-2
j_call: TRBJ2-5
clone_size: .
cdr3_aa: CASSRGWGGAETQYF
cdr3_nt: TGTGCCAGCAGCCGCGGTTGGGGGGGCGCGGAGACCCAGTACTTC

d_call: .
v_call: TRBV16
j_call: TRBJ1-1
clone_size: .
cdr3_aa: CASSQLNPGDGSQAFF
cdr3_nt: TGTGCCAGCAGCCAATTAAATCCTGGAGACGGATCTCAAGCTTTCTTT

d_call: TRBD1
v_call: TRBV6-5
j_call: TRBJ2-3
clone_size: .
cdr3_aa: CASSARDSTTDTQYF
cdr3_nt: TGTGCCAGTTCAGCACGGGACAGTACGACAGATACGCAGTATTTT

d_call: TRBD1
v_call: TRBV18
j_call: TRBJ1-4
clone_size: few
cdr3_aa: CASSHQDREEKLFF
cdr3_nt: TGTGCCAGCTCACACCAGGACAGGGAGGAAAAACTGTTTTTT

d_call: .
v_call: TRBV7-2
j_call: TRBJ1-4
clone_size: .
cdr3_aa: CASSLRSAQGAGKLFF
cdr3_nt: TGTGCCAGCAGCCTACGAAGTGCTCAGGGCGCAGGAAAACTGTTTTTT

d_call: .
v_call: TRBV29-1
j_call: TRBJ2-7
clone_size: .
cdr3_aa: CSVEDQTSSYEQYF
cdr3_nt: TGCAGCGTTGAAGACCAAACTAGCTCCTACGAGCAGTACTTC

d_call: .
v_call: TRBV5-1
j_call: TRBJ2-1
clone_size: .
cdr3_aa: CASSLGQPEQFF
cdr3_nt: TGCGCCAGCAGCTTGGGACAGCCTGAGCAGTTCTTC

d_call: .
v_call: TRBV7-9
j_call: TRBJ1-2
clone_size: .
cdr3_aa: CASSPGRAQVYGYTF
cdr3_nt: TGTGCCAGCAGTCCCGGGCGGGCCCAGGTCTATGGCTACACCTTC

d_call: .
v_call: TRBV30
j_call: TRBJ1-3
clone_size: .
cdr3_aa: CAWGRGFDTIYF
cdr3_nt: TGTGCCTGGGGTAGAGGGTTCGACACCATATATTTT

d_call: TRBD2
v_call: TRBV15
j_call: TRBJ2-1
clone_size: .
cdr3_aa: CATSRAGGRSNEQFF
cdr3_nt: TGTGCCACCAGCAGGGCGGGAGGACGGTCCAATGAGCAGTTCTTC

d_call: .
v_call: TRBV5-1
j_call: TRBJ2-2
clone_size: few
cdr3_aa: CASSLAAGPNTGELFF
cdr3_nt: TGCGCCAGCAGCTTGGCGGCAGGGCCGAACACCGGGGAGCTGTTTTTT

d_call: .
v_call: TRBV5-4
j_call: TRBJ1-1
clone_size: .
cdr3_aa: CASSLAGGRRIPEAFF
cdr3_nt: TGTGCCAGCAGCTTGGCTGGAGGGAGGAGAATCCCTGAAGCTTTCTTT

d_call: .
v_call: TRBV10-3
j_call: TRBJ1-2
clone_size: .
cdr3_aa: CAISETGLEGYTF
cdr3_nt: TGTGCCATCAGTGAGACAGGGTTAGAGGGCTACACCTTC

d_call: .
v_call: TRBV6-5
j_call: TRBJ2-1
clone_size: once
cdr3_aa: CASRLGHHNEQFF
cdr3_nt: TGTGCCAGCAGGCTGGGGCACCACAATGAGCAGTTCTTC

d_call: .
v_call: TRBV6-1
j_call: TRBJ2-1
clone_size: .
cdr3_aa: CASSEGTYNEQFF
cdr3_nt: TGTGCCAGCAGTGAAGGTACCTACAATGAGCAGTTCTTC

d_call: .
v_call: TRBV28
j_call: TRBJ1-2
clone_size: .
cdr3_aa: CASSFGGLDGYTF
cdr3_nt: TGTGCCAGCAGTTTTGGAGGGTTGGATGGCTACACCTTC

d_call: .
v_call: TRBV9
j_call: TRBJ2-3
clone_size: .
cdr3_aa: CASSVAGGGFTTQYF
cdr3_nt: TGTGCCAGCAGCGTAGCTGGAGGGGGCTTTACCACGCAGTATTTT

d_call: .
v_call: TRBV24-1
j_call: TRBJ2-3
clone_size: .
cdr3_aa: CATSDSGRGDTQYF
cdr3_nt: TGTGCCACCAGTGATTCCGGGAGAGGAGATACGCAGTATTTT

d_call: .
v_call: TRBV24-1
j_call: TRBJ1-5
clone_size: .
cdr3_aa: CATSDPGEPNQPQHF
cdr3_nt: TGTGCCACCAGTGACCCAGGGGAGCCGAATCAGCCCCAGCATTTT

d_call: .
v_call: TRBV27
j_call: TRBJ1-2
clone_size: .
cdr3_aa: CASSSRGSYGYTF
cdr3_nt: TGTGCCAGCAGTTCCCGAGGGAGCTATGGCTACACCTTC